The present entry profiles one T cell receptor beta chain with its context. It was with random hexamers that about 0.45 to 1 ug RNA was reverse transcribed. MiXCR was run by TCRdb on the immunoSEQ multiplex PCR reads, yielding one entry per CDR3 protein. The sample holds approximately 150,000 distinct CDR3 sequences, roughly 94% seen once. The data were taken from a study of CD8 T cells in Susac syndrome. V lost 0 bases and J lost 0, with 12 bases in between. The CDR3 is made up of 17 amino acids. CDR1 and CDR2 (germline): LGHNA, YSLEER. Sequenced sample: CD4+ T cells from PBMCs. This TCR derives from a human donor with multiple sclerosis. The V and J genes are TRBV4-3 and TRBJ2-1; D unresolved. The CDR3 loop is CASSQDGPGSSYNEQFF. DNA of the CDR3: TGCGCCAGCAGCCAAGATGGTCCGGGTAGCTCCTACAATGAGCAGTTCTTC.